This passage covers 27 T cell receptor beta chains from one sample sequenced in a study of control samples from healthy donors and cancer patients. Method: immunoSEQ multiplex PCR; TCRdb's copy keeps in-frame clones and lacks some. The repertoire holds 150,000 to 200,000 clones, with about 94% as singletons. The sequenced sample consisted of blood. The source is a woman aged 40 to 55 in good health.

This clone was seen just once. This chain links TRBV27 with TRBJ1-1; D not resolved. V was pared by 7 bases and J by 4 bases, with 16 bases between. The CDR3 runs 14 residues. Germline lookup yields CDR1 MNHEY and CDR2 SMNVEV (reference sequence). Here the CDR3 reads CASTPRRSATEAFF. CDR3 coding DNA: TGTGCCAGCACCCCTAGGCGATCGGCCACTGAAGCTTTCTTT.

The genes are TRBV11-3 and TRBJ1-5; no clear D gene. There are 11 residues in the CDR3. Germline V lookup: CDR1 SGHNT, CDR2 YENEEA. V was cut by 6 bases and J by 5 bases, with 5 bases left in between. CDR3 residues: CASSQDQPQHF. The CDR3 DNA reads as TGTGCCAGCAGTCAAGATCAGCCCCAGCATTTT.

The chain links TRBV6-2 or TRBV6-3 to TRBJ2-7; no clear D. Trimming shortened V by 7 bases and J by 3 bases, and 28 bases separated the two germline ends. Germline V gene lookup returns CDR1 MNHEY and CDR2 SVGEGT. The CDR3 contains 18 residues. The CDR3 sequence: CASTPYGSLWPVIYEQYF. DNA of the CDR3: TGTGCCAGCACCCCTTACGGTTCTCTGTGGCCCGTTATCTACGAGCAGTACTTC.

The V call is TRBV10-3, the J call TRBJ1-3, with a possible D match to TRBD1 (5 bases). V was shortened by 8 bases and J by 4 bases, with 12 bases between the two germline ends. Germline loops: CDR1 ENHRY, CDR2 SYGVKD. This CDR3 spans 13 amino acids. CDR3: CAIPAGTGNTIYF. In DNA, the CDR3 is TGTGCCATCCCCGCGGGGACGGGAAACACCATATATTTT.

The chain employs TRBV18 and TRBJ1-1; D is uncertain. V was cut by 3 bases and J by 2 bases, with 16 bases left in between. Germline-derived CDR1 and CDR2 are KGHSH and LQKENI. The CDR3 is made up of 16 amino acids. The CDR3 region is CASSPVLTTFNTEAFF. In DNA form, the CDR3 reads TGTGCCAGCTCACCCGTCCTGACGACTTTTAACACTGAAGCTTTCTTT.

The V gene is TRBV19, the J gene TRBJ2-7; tentatively, D is TRBD1 (6 bases). This CDR3 has 14 amino acids. The germline V and J ends were trimmed by 6 bases and 1 base, with 13 bases remaining between them. The germline gives CDR1 LNHDA, CDR2 SQIVND (reference sequence). The CDR3 loop reads CASRQQGESYEQYF. Here the CDR3 DNA reads TGTGCCAGTAGGCAACAGGGAGAATCCTACGAGCAGTACTTC.

CDR3 nucleotide sequence: TGTGCCAGCAGCTTGGGGCGGGGAAGCTCCTACAATGAGCAGTTCTTC. Residues: CASSLGRGSSYNEQFF. The chain links TRBV5-4 to TRBJ2-1, with a possible D match to TRBD2 (6 bases). Germline loops: CDR1 SGHNT, CDR2 YYREEE (reference sequence). The CDR3 is 16 amino acids. V dropped 0 bases and J dropped 0 bases, with 10 bases sitting between them.

The V gene is TRBV9, the J gene TRBJ2-1; 10 bases fit TRBD2. Losses at the gene ends were 2 bases for V and 5 bases for J; bases not matched to a gene: 4. This CDR3 has 15 residues. The germline gives CDR1 SGDLS, CDR2 YYNGEE. The CDR3 sequence: CASSVSGGPNNEQFF. As DNA, the CDR3 is TGTGCCAGCAGCGTTAGCGGGGGGCCCAACAATGAGCAGTTCTTC.

CDR3 loop: CASSQERVKGSPLHF. CDR3 bases: TGTGCCAGCAGCCAAGAGAGGGTGAAGGGTTCACCCCTCCACTTT. The genes are TRBV3-1 (or the pseudogene TRBV3-2) and TRBJ1-6; D gene uncertain. Germline V CDR1 and CDR2: LGHDT, YNNKEL (reference sequence). The CDR3 is made up of 15 amino acids. The V end was cut by 0 bases, the J end by 9 bases, with 12 bases between.

CDR3 nucleotide sequence: TGTGCCAGCAGCCCCCCGCTTAACACTGAAGCTTTCTTT. This translates into CASSPPLNTEAFF. The V call is TRBV5-5, the J call TRBJ1-1; unclear D gene. Germline loops: CDR1 SGHKS, CDR2 YYEKEE (reference sequence). The CDR3 extends over 13 amino acids. Trimming pared 4 bases from V and 2 bases from J, leaving 9 bases between.

The J gene is TRBJ2-1, the V gene TRBV5-6; 11 bases are shared with TRBD2. CDR1 is SGHDT and CDR2 is YYEEEE in the germline V gene. V shed 0 bases and J 6 bases; nucleotides not matched to a gene: 5. The CDR3 spans 16 residues. The CDR3 sequence: CASSLAGLAGVNEQFF. For the CDR3, the DNA is TGTGCCAGCAGCTTGGCCGGACTAGCGGGTGTCAATGAGCAGTTCTTC.

The J gene is TRBJ2-3, the V gene TRBV18; unclear D gene. Trimming removed 4 bases from V and 1 base from J, with 3 bases in between. Per germline, CDR1 KGHSH and CDR2 LQKENI. This CDR3 comprises 12 residues. The CDR3 protein is CASSRRTDTQYF. The CDR3 DNA reads TGTGCCAGCTCACGTCGCACAGATACGCAGTATTTT.

The gene calls are TRBV27 and TRBJ2-1, with D unclear. This CDR3 contains 13 residues. The ends were cut back, 2 bases at V and 5 bases at J, with 7 bases in the middle. Germline assignment: CDR1 MNHEY and CDR2 SMNVEV (reference sequence). CDR3 nucleotide sequence: TGTGCCAGCAGTTTAAGGTCTCACAATGAGCAGTTCTTC. Translation: CASSLRSHNEQFF.

The gene calls are TRBV4-1 and TRBJ1-4; tentative D call: TRBD1 (5 bases). Trimming took off 1 base at V and 8 bases at J, with 11 bases between the two ends. Germline values: CDR1 MGHRA, CDR2 YSYEKL. The length of the CDR3 is 14 residues. The CDR3 region is CASSQAGGYEKLFF. In DNA form, the CDR3 reads TGCGCCAGCAGCCAAGCTGGGGGGTACGAAAAACTGTTTTTT.

The chain uses TRBV5-4 and TRBJ1-1; D remains unclear. This CDR3 has 11 residues. Trimming left V 2 bases short and J 8 bases short, with 7 bases between. Germline CDR1 is SGHNT and CDR2 is YYREEE (reference sequence). The CDR3 bases are TGTGCCAGCAGCTTTCAGAGGGAAGCTTTCTTT. Encoded protein: CASSFQREAFF.

J is TRBJ1-2 and V is TRBV6-5; D ambiguous. The CDR3 extends over 15 amino acids. V dropped 6 bases and J dropped 8 bases, with 22 bases sitting between them. CDR1 and CDR2 (germline): MNHEY, SVGAGI. CDR3 in DNA: TGTGCCAGCAGCGTGGGGTGGGGTGTGAGGGCCGGCTACACCTTC. It specifies CASSVGWGVRAGYTF.

The chain recombines TRBV6-5 with TRBJ1-1; D is unresolved. The CDR3 loop spans 13 amino acids. From germline, CDR1 is MNHEY and CDR2 SVGAGI. V was clipped by 7 bases and J by 0 bases, with 9 bases between them. The CDR3 nucleotides are TGTGCCAGCACCCGTCAGATGAACACTGAAGCTTTCTTT. Its protein is CASTRQMNTEAFF.

This clone appeared a single time. V is TRBV5-1 and J is TRBJ1-2; D possibly corresponds to TRBD1 (6 bases). CDR1 and CDR2 (germline): SGHRS, YFSETQ. The CDR3 has 13 amino acids. V was pared by 0 bases and J by 6 bases, with 9 bases between. The CDR3 sequence is CASSLETGNGYTF. Written as DNA, the CDR3 is TGCGCCAGCAGCTTGGAAACAGGGAATGGCTACACCTTC.

The chain links TRBV5-1 to TRBJ2-7, with a tentative D call TRBD2 (6 bases). The V gene lost 0 bases and the J gene lost 7 bases, with 11 bases spanning the gap. The CDR3 extends over 13 amino acids. CDR1 SGHRS and CDR2 YFSETQ come from the germline V gene. As DNA, the CDR3 is TGCGCCAGCAGCTTGGGACAGCGGGTTGAGCAGTACTTC. Translating it yields CASSLGQRVEQYF.

The V gene is TRBV7-2, the J gene TRBJ2-5; D remains ambiguous. Trimming took 0 bases from V and 2 from J, leaving 10 bases between them. Looked up from germline, CDR1 is SGHTA and CDR2 is FQGNSA. The CDR3 sequence is 15 residues long. In nucleotides, the CDR3 is TGTGCCAGCAGCTTAGCCGCTCGGCGGCAAGAGACCCAGTACTTC. Amino acids: CASSLAARRQETQYF.

The chain joins TRBV6-5 to TRBJ1-2; D may be TRBD1 (5 bases). The CDR3 consists of 14 residues. The V end lost 2 bases, the J end lost 2 bases, and 9 bases lay between the germline ends. Looked up from germline, CDR1 is MNHEY and CDR2 is SVGAGI. The CDR3 DNA sequence: TGTGCCAGCAGTTACGGGGCAGCCAACTATGGCTACACCTTC. It codes for CASSYGAANYGYTF.

This sequence joins TRBV5-8 and TRBJ1-2; D is possibly TRBD1 (5 bases). The CDR3 has 13 amino acids. Trimming removed 6 bases from V and 7 bases from J, with 16 bases in between. CDR1 is SGHTS and CDR2 is YDEGEE in the germline V gene. CDR3 in DNA: TGTGCCAGCAAAATCCGGGACGTATTTGGCTACACCTTC. This encodes CASKIRDVFGYTF.

The V and J genes are TRBV20-1 and TRBJ2-5, with 11 bases that match TRBD2. V gave up 3 bases and J gave up 3 bases; unmatched junction bases: 3. This CDR3 region has 14 residues. Germline lookup yields CDR1 DFQATT and CDR2 SNEGSKA (reference sequence). The DNA of the CDR3 is TGCAGTGCTAGTCTGACTAGCGGGGAAGAGACCCAGTACTTC. Translation: CSASLTSGEETQYF.

The rearrangement joins TRBV10-3 to TRBJ2-7; 9 bases line up with TRBD1. Trimming removed 6 bases from V and 3 bases from J; junction bases left unmatched: 12. The CDR3 is 16 amino acids. Germline lookup yields CDR1 ENHRY and CDR2 SYGVKD. As DNA, the CDR3 is TGTGCCATCAGAGACCCGGGACAGGGACGCGGCTACGAGCAGTACTTC. Protein: CAIRDPGQGRGYEQYF.

V and J are TRBV5-6 and TRBJ2-1; D unclear. Germline CDR1 SGHDT, CDR2 YYEEEE. CDR3 length equals 13 residues. V lost 6 bases and J lost 4, with 11 bases in between. The CDR3 is CASNRRAYNEQFF. In nucleotides, the CDR3 is TGTGCCAGCAACCGTCGCGCGTACAATGAGCAGTTCTTC. The variable domain in full, completed from reference TRBV5-6 and TRBJ2-1, reads DAGVTQSPTHLIKTRGQQVTLRCSPKSGHDTVSWYQQALGQGPQFIFQYYEEEERQRGNFPDRFSGHQFPNYSSELNVNALLLGDSALYLCASNRRAYNEQFFGPGTRLTVL.

The chain combines TRBV7-9 with TRBJ1-1, with D unresolved. Trimming shortened V by 3 bases and J by 7 bases, and 15 bases separated the two germline ends. CDR1 is SEHNR, CDR2 FQNEAQ, per germline (reference sequence). The CDR3 is 14 residues long. The CDR3 loop reads CASSLVGRAGEAFF. DNA for the CDR3: TGTGCCAGCAGCTTGGTAGGGCGGGCGGGTGAAGCTTTCTTT.

V is TRBV29-1 and J is TRBJ2-2; D might be TRBD2 (7 bases). The V end was cut by 4 bases, the J end by 0 bases, with 15 bases between. CDR3 size: 16 residues. The V gene's germline CDR1 is SQVTM and CDR2 ANQGSEA. CDR3 region: CSVGSRGQSNTGELFF. In nucleotides, the CDR3 is TGCAGCGTTGGGTCGCGGGGGCAGTCGAACACCGGGGAGCTGTTTTTT.